The entry below gives a single T cell receptor (beta chain) sequence along with its context. Its antigen is unknown. The data were obtained in a study of shared clonotypes between healthy human individuals. Overall study results and limits: Larger estimated richness was generally recorded for naive subsets relative to memory subsets. A reduction in generation probabilities was seen for non-shared clonotypes relative to those shared by all four donors. Rarefaction showed that sequencing of sorted subsets was incomplete (despite large depth).

The V gene lost 6 bases and the J gene lost 11 bases, with 14 bases spanning the gap. The germline V gene encodes CDR1 SEHNR and CDR2 FQNEAQ (reference sequence). The CDR3 sequence is 12 residues long. Here immunoSEQ multiplex PCR was the method, and the copy in TCRdb shows in-frame clones only, minus some. The repertoire has around 610,000 clones, approximately 96% of them found once; the top ten carry around 0.1%. Positively selected for CCR7, the CD45RO-negative cells used as naive CD8 cells excluded terminally differentiated effector memory CD45RA+ cells. The source material was naive CD8+ T cells sorted from blood. The TCR originated in a woman aged 30 to 39 in good health. This chain links TRBV7-9 with TRBJ1-5; perhaps TRBD1 as D (5 bases). The CDR3 loop is CASSQGLLTQHF. The CDR3 DNA reads as TGTGCCAGCAGTCAGGGCCTTTTGACCCAGCATTTT.